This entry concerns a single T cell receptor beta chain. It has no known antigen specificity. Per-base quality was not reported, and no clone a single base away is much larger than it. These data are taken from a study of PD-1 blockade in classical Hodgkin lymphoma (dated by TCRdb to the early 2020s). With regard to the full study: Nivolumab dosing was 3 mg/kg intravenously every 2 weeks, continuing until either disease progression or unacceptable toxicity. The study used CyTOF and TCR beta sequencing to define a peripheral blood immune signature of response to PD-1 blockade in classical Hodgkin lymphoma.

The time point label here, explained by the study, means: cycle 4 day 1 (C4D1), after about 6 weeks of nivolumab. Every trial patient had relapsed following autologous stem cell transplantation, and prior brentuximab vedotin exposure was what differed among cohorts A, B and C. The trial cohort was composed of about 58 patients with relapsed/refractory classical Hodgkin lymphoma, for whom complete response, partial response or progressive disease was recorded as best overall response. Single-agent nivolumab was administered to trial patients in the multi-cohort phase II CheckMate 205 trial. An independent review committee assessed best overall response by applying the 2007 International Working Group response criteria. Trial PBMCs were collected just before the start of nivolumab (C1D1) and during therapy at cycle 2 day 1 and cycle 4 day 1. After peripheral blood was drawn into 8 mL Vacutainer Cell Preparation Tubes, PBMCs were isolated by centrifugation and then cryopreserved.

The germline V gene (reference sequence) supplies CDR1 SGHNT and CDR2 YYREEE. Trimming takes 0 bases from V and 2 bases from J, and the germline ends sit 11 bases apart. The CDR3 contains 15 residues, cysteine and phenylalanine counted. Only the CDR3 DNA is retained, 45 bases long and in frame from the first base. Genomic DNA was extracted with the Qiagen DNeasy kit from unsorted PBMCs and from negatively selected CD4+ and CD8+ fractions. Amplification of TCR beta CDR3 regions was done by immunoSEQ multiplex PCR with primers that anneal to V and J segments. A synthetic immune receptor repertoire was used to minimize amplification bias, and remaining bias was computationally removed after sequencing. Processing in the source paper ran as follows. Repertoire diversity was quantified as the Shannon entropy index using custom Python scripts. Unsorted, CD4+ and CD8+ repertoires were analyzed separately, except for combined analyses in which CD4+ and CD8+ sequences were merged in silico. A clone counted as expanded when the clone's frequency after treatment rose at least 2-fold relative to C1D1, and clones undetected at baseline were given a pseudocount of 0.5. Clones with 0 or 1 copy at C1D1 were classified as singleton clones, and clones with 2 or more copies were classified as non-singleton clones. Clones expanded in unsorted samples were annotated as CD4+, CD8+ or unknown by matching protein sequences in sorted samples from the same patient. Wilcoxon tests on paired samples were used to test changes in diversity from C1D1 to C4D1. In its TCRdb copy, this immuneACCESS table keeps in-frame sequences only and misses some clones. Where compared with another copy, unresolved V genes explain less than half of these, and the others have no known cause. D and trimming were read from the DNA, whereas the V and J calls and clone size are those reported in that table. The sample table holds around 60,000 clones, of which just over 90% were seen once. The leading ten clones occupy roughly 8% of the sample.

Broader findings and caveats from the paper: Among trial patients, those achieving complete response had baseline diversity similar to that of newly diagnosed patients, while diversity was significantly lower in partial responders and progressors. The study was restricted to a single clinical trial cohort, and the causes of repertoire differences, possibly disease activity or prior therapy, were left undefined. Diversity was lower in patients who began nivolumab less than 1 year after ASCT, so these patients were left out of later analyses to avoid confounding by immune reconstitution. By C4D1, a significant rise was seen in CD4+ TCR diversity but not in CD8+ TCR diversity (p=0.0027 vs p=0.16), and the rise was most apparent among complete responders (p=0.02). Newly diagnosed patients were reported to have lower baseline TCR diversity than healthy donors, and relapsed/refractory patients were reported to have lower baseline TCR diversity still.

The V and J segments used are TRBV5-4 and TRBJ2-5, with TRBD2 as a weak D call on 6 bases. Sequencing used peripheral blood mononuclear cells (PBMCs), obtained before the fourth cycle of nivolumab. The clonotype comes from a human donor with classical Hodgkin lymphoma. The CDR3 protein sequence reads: CASSLESGGQETQYF. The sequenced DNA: TGTGCCAGCAGCTTGGAGTCTGGGGGGCAAGAGACCCAGTACTTC.